This T cell receptor (beta chain) was recorded in a study of Graves' ophthalmopathy and Graves' hyperthyroidism. Study results and caveats: Ophthalmopathy progression predictions by the model showed approximately 79% specificity and about 70% sensitivity. Most thyroid clonotypes expanded beyond 0.001 frequency were also found in blood.

The table lists this clonotype with many counts. Its target is unknown. Amplified TCR beta CDR3 regions were obtained using RNA transcripts as template. HTBI primers primed a first-round RT-PCR, and a second-round multiplex PCR followed. TCRdb ran MiXCR on the multiplex PCR reads and lists one entry per CDR3 protein. This table has 400,000 or so distinct CDR3 sequences, roughly 14% appearing once. Reliance was placed on clinical symptoms, serum thyroxine, TRAb, thyroid ultrasound and orbital computed tomography for diagnosis. The CDR3 has 15 residues. CDR1 and CDR2 from the germline V gene are SGHKS and YYEKEE (reference sequence). After removal of 1 base from V and 3 bases from J, the junction contained 5 bases not matched to a gene.

The source of this sequence is a woman in her late teens or twenties with stable Graves' hyperthyroidism. This rearrangement joins TRBV5-5 to TRBJ2-7; TRBD1 aligns across 9 bases. Sequenced material: peripheral blood. The CDR3 is CASSLSTGGYYEQYF. CDR3 DNA sequence: TGTGCCAGCAGCTTGAGCACAGGGGGCTACTACGAGCAGTACTTC.